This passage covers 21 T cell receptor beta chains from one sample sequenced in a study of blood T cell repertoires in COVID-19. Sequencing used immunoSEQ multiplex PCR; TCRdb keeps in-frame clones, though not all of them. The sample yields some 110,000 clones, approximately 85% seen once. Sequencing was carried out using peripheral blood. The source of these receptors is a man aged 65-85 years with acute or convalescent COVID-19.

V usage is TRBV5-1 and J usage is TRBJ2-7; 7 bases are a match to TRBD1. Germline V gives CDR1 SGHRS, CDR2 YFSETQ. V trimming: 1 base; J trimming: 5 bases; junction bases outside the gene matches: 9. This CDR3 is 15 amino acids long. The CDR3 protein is CASSLQPQGKNEQYF. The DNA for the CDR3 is TGCGCCAGCAGCTTGCAGCCACAGGGGAAGAACGAGCAGTACTTC.

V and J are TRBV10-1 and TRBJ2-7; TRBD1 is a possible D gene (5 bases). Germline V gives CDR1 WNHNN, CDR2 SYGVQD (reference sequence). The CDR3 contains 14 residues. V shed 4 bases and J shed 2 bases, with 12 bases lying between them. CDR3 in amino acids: CASSGLQAPYEQYF. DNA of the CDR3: TGCGCCAGCAGTGGATTACAGGCCCCCTACGAGCAGTACTTC.

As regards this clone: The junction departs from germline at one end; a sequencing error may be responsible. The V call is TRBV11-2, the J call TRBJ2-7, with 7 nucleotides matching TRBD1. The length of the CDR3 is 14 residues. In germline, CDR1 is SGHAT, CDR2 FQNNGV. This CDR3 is CASTLAGGSYEQYF. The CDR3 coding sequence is TGTGCCAGCACCTTAGCAGGGGGCTCCTACGAGCAGTACTTC.

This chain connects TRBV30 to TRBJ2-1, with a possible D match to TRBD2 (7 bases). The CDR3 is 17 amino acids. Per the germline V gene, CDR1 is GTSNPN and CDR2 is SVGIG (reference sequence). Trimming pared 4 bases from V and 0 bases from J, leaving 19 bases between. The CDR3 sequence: CAWNEGGRGFSYNEQFF. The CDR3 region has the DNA TGTGCCTGGAACGAGGGGGGGAGGGGATTCTCCTACAATGAGCAGTTCTTC.

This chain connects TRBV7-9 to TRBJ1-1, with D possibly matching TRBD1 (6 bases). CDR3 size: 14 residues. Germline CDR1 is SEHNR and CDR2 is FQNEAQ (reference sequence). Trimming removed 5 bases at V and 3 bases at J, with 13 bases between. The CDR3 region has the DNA TGTGCCAGCAGCCAGGGACAAGGAGACACTGAAGCTTTCTTT. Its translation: CASSQGQGDTEAFF.

The CDR3 loop is CASSLHERGGPDTQYF. In DNA, the CDR3 is TGTGCCAGCAGCCTCCACGAGCGGGGGGGCCCGGATACGCAGTATTTT. The chain combines TRBV6-4 with TRBJ2-3, with 10 bases that match TRBD2. Germline-derived CDR1 and CDR2 are MRHNA and SNTAGT. Unmatched junction bases numbered 12, after V lost 6 bases and J lost 6 bases. The CDR3 covers 16 residues.

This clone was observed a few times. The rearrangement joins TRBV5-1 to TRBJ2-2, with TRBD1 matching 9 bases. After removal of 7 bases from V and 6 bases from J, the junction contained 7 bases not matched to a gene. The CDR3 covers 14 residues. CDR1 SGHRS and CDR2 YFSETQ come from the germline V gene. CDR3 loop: CASRDRVVPGELFF. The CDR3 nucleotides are TGCGCCAGCCGGGACAGGGTTGTTCCCGGGGAGCTGTTTTTT.

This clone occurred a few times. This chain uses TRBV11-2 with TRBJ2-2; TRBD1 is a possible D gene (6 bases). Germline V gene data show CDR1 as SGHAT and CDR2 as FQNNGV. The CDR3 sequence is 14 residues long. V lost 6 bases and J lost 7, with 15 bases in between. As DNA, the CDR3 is TGTGCCAGCAGTCGGGACAATTTCGACGGGGAGCTGTTTTTT. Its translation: CASSRDNFDGELFF.

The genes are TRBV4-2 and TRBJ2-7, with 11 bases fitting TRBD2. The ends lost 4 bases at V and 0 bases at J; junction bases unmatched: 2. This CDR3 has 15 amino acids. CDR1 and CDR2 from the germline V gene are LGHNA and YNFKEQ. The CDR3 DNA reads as TGTGCCAGCAGCCCCGGACTAGCGGGCTCCTACGAGCAGTACTTC. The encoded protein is CASSPGLAGSYEQYF.

CDR3 protein: CASKFSPGDTQYF. Here the CDR3 DNA reads TGTGCCAGTAAATTCTCCCCCGGAGATACGCAGTATTTT. V is TRBV19 and J is TRBJ2-3, with no clear D. Germline assignment: CDR1 LNHDA and CDR2 SQIVND (reference sequence). V lost 7 bases and J lost 5, with 13 bases in between. This CDR3 comprises 13 residues.

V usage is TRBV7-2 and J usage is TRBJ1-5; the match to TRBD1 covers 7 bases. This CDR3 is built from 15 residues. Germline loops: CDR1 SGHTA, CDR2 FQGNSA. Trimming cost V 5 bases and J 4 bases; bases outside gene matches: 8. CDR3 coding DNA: TGTGCCAGCAGCACTATGGGACAGAGGAATCAGCCCCAGCATTTT. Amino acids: CASSTMGQRNQPQHF.

CDR3 DNA: TGTGCCAGCAGCTCGCGGGACAGGGGCAATCAGCCCCAGCATTTT. Translated: CASSSRDRGNQPQHF. The gene calls are TRBV7-8 and TRBJ1-5, with 9 bases aligning to TRBD1. Germline V lookup: CDR1 SGHVS, CDR2 FQNEAQ. The V and J ends lost 4 bases and 2 bases, in that order; junction bases with no gene match: 3. This CDR3 has 15 amino acids.

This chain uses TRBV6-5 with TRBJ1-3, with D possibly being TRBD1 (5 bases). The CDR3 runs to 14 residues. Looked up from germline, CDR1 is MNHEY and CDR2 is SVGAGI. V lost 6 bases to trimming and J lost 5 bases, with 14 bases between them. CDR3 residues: CASSGDRLRNTIYF. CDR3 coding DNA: TGTGCCAGCAGCGGCGACAGATTAAGAAACACCATATATTTT.

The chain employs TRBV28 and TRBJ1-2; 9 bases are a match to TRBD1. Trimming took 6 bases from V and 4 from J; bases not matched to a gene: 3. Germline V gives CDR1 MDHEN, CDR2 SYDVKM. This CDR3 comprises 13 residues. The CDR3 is CASSQDRGYGYTF. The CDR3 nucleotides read TGTGCCAGCAGCCAGGACAGGGGCTATGGCTACACCTTC.

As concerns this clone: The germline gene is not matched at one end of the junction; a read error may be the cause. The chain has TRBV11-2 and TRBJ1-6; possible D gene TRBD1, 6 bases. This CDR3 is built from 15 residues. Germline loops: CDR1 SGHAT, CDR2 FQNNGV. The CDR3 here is CASTLQGVDASPLHF. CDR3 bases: TGTGCCAGCACCTTACAGGGCGTAGATGCCTCACCCCTCCACTTT. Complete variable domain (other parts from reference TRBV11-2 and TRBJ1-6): EAGVAQSPRYKIIEKRQSVAFWCNPISGHATLYWYQQILGQGPKLLIQFQNNGVVDDSQLPKDRFSAERLKGVDSTLKIQPAKLEDSAVYLCASTLQGVDASPLHFGNGTRLTVT.

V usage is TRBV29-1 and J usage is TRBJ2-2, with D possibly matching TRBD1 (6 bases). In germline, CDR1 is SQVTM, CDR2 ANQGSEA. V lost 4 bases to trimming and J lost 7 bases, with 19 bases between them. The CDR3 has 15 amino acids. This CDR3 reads CSVAVGQGFGGELFF. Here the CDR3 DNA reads TGCAGCGTTGCGGTAGGGCAGGGGTTCGGCGGGGAGCTGTTTTTT.

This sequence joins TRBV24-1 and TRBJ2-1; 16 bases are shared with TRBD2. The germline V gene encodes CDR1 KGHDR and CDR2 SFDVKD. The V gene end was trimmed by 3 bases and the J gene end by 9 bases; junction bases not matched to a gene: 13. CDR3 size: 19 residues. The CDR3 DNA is TGTGCCACCAGTGATCCCGCCGGGACTAGCGGGAGGGTGGGATCTGAGCAGTTCTTC. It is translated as CATSDPAGTSGRVGSEQFF.

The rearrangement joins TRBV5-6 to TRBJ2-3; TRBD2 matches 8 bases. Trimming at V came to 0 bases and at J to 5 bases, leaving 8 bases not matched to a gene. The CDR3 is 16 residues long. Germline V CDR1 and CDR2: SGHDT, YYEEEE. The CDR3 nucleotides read TGTGCCAGCAGCTTGGTTGCTAGCGGGTCAGGAGATACGCAGTATTTT. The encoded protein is CASSLVASGSGDTQYF.

The CDR3 is CAGQREAGDEQFF. The CDR3 DNA sequence: TGTGCCGGACAGCGGGAGGCCGGGGATGAGCAGTTCTTC. This rearrangement joins TRBV5-4 to TRBJ2-1; 9 bases are a match to TRBD2. The germline V gene has CDR1 SGHNT and CDR2 YYREEE (reference sequence). The CDR3 extends over 13 amino acids. Germline trimming cut 10 bases from V and 8 bases from J; bases unmatched to any gene: 10.

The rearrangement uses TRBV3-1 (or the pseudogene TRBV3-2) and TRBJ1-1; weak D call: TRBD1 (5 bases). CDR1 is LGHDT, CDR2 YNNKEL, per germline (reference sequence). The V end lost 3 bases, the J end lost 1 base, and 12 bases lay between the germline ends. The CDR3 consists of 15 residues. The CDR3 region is CASSHRQLGNTEAFF. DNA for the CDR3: TGTGCCAGCAGCCACCGACAGTTGGGGAACACTGAAGCTTTCTTT.

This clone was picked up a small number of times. CDR3 sequence: CASSLIRQGAYQPQHF. The CDR3 coding sequence is TGTGCCAGCAGTTTAATCCGACAGGGGGCCTATCAGCCCCAGCATTTT. V usage is TRBV28 and J usage is TRBJ1-5; 10 nucleotides agree with TRBD1. This CDR3 comprises 16 residues. V gave up 2 bases and J gave up 5 bases; unmatched junction bases: 6. Germline assignment: CDR1 MDHEN and CDR2 SYDVKM.